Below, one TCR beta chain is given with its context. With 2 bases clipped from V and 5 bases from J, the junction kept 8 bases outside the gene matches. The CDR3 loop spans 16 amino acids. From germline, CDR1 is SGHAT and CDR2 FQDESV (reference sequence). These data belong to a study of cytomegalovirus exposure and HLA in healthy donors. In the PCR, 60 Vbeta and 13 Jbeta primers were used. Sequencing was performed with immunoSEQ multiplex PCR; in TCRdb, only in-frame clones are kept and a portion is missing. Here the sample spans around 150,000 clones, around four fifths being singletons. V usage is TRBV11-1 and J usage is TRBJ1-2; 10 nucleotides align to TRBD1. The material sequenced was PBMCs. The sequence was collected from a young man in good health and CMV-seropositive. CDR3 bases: TGTGCCAGCAGCTTAACGACAGGGGGCGTTGGATATGGCTACACCTTC. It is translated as CASSLTTGGVGYGYTF.